The 23 T cell receptor beta chains below all came from one sample that was sequenced in a study of cytomegalovirus exposure and HLA in healthy donors. Clones were read by immunoSEQ multiplex PCR, and TCRdb kept only the in-frame ones, dropping some. The profile covers 150,000 to 180,000 clones, with more than 70% appearing a single time and over 2% taken by the ten largest. The material sequenced was PBMCs. These receptors originate from a human donor in good health.

This clone occurred a few times. The chain links TRBV5-6 to TRBJ2-3; TRBD2 agrees at 8 bases. CDR1 SGHDT and CDR2 YYEEEE come from the germline V gene. Trimming removed 1 base from V and 5 bases from J; junction bases left unmatched: 15. The CDR3 has 18 amino acids. The CDR3 nucleotides are TGTGCCAGCAGCTTGAGTGCAGCCCGCGGGGGGTTGAAAGATACGCAGTATTTT. This translates into CASSLSAARGGLKDTQYF.

This clone was counted a few times. V is TRBV7-2 and J is TRBJ2-1; possibly TRBD2 for D (7 bases). V lost 2 bases to trimming and J lost 7 bases, with 18 bases between them. This CDR3 has 16 residues. CDR1 SGHTA and CDR2 FQGNSA come from the germline V gene. This chain's CDR3 is CASSLSGRGPGNEQFF. CDR3 nucleotide sequence: TGTGCCAGCAGCTTAAGTGGGCGGGGGCCGGGGAATGAGCAGTTCTTC.

The chain carries TRBV18 and TRBJ1-2, with 8 bases identical to TRBD1. Germline V gene data show CDR1 as KGHSH and CDR2 as LQKENI. This CDR3 is 17 amino acids long. The trim removed 1 base at V and 3 bases at J, leaving 10 bases unmatched. CDR3 loop: CASSPLDPGGVYYGYTF. CDR3 DNA sequence: TGTGCCAGCTCACCACTCGATCCAGGGGGCGTCTACTATGGCTACACCTTC. Variable domain in full (rest from reference TRBV18 and TRBJ1-2): NAGVMQNPRHLVRRRGQEARLRCSPMKGHSHVYWYRQLPEEGLKFMVYLQKENIIDESGMPKERFSAEFPKEGPSILRIQQVVRGDSAAYFCASSPLDPGGVYYGYTFGSGTRLTVV.

The chain links TRBV7-2 to TRBJ2-3, with 14 bases matching TRBD2. This CDR3 spans 17 amino acids. V trimming: 5 bases; J trimming: 3 bases; junction bases outside the gene matches: 7. In germline, CDR1 is SGHTA, CDR2 FQGNSA. CDR3 sequence (DNA): TGTGCCAGCAGCGACTCCGGGACTAGCGGGGGAACAGATACGCAGTATTTT. This codes for CASSDSGTSGGTDTQYF.

This clone came up a few times. The rearrangement joins TRBV5-1 to TRBJ2-1; 12 nucleotides match TRBD2. The length of the CDR3 is 16 residues. With 0 bases clipped from V and 5 bases from J, the junction kept 3 bases outside the gene matches. Germline CDR1 and CDR2: SGHRS and YFSETQ. CDR3 in DNA: TGCGCCAGCAGCTTGGGGTCTAGCGGGGGGGACAATGAGCAGTTCTTC. This sequence encodes CASSLGSSGGDNEQFF.

This chain links TRBV15 with TRBJ1-5; D is possibly TRBD1 (5 bases). The germline V gene has CDR1 LNHNV and CDR2 YYDKDF (reference sequence). V gave up 1 base and J gave up 7 bases, with 8 bases separating them. CDR3 length: 13 residues. The CDR3 sequence is CATSRGKGQPQHF. Here the CDR3 DNA reads TGTGCCACCAGCAGAGGGAAGGGGCAGCCCCAGCATTTT.

The genes are TRBV6-5 and TRBJ1-1, with no clear D. The germline CDR1 and CDR2 sequences are MNHEY and SVGAGI. Deletions cut 6 bases from V and 3 bases from J, with 11 bases between. The CDR3 has 13 amino acids. The CDR3 DNA sequence: TGTGCCAGCAGCAAAACCCTAGACACTGAAGCTTTCTTT. The encoded protein is CASSKTLDTEAFF.

CDR3 loop: CASAEAGTGENEQYF. As DNA, the CDR3 is TGTGCTAGTGCCGAGGCGGGGACAGGGGAAAACGAGCAGTACTTC. This chain connects TRBV12-5 to TRBJ2-7, with 10 bases aligning to TRBD1. CDR1 is LGHNT and CDR2 is FRNRAP in the germline V gene. V gave up 7 bases and J gave up 5 bases; unmatched junction bases: 11. The CDR3 has 15 amino acids.

The gene calls are TRBV5-1 and TRBJ2-7; TRBD1 is a possible D gene (7 bases). The V end lost 0 bases, the J end lost 4 bases, and 14 bases lay between the germline ends. The CDR3 has 15 residues. In germline, CDR1 is SGHRS, CDR2 YFSETQ. The DNA for the CDR3 is TGCGCCAGCAGCTTGGGCGGGACAGCGACTTACGAGCAGTACTTC. As protein: CASSLGGTATYEQYF.

The chain recombines TRBV7-9 with TRBJ1-2; 10 bases agree with TRBD1. The CDR3 runs to 15 residues. V shed 3 bases and J 2 bases; nucleotides not matched to a gene: 3. Per the germline V gene, CDR1 is SEHNR and CDR2 is FQNEAQ (reference sequence). The CDR3 DNA is TGTGCCAGCAGCTTCCGGGACAGGGGAAACTATGGCTACACCTTC. Protein sequence: CASSFRDRGNYGYTF.

This clone was observed once. This sequence joins TRBV6-5 and TRBJ2-7; D is possibly TRBD1 (5 bases). The germline gives CDR1 MNHEY, CDR2 SVGAGI. Between the trimmed V and J ends, which lost 6 bases and 0 bases, there was a span of 6 bases. CDR3 size: 12 residues. CDR3 in DNA: TGTGCCAGCAGCAGGGACTCCTACGAGCAGTACTTC. This codes for CASSRDSYEQYF.

V gene TRBV30 combines with J gene TRBJ1-4, with 7 positions matching TRBD1. The germline V gene has CDR1 GTSNPN and CDR2 SVGIG (reference sequence). The CDR3 length is 16 residues. Trimming took 1 base from V and 2 from J; bases not matched to a gene: 7. CDR3 coding DNA: TGTGCCTGGAGTGCGACAGGGTGGAGGACTAATGAAAAACTGTTTTTT. This codes for CAWSATGWRTNEKLFF.

J is TRBJ2-7 and V is TRBV28, with 7 bases fitting TRBD2. This CDR3 spans 20 amino acids. The V and J ends lost 1 base and 0 bases, in that order; junction bases with no gene match: 18. Germline lookup yields CDR1 MDHEN and CDR2 SYDVKM. The CDR3 protein is CASSLLLGSMTSRRSYEQYF. CDR3 nucleotide sequence: TGTGCCAGCAGTTTATTACTTGGCAGCATGACTAGCAGACGCTCCTACGAGCAGTACTTC.

This chain uses TRBV5-6 with TRBJ2-1, with TRBD2 matching over 11 bases. This CDR3 contains 17 residues. Germline assignment: CDR1 SGHDT and CDR2 YYEEEE. V lost 4 bases and J lost 5; bases outside the gene matches: 11. CDR3 region: CASSLLTGTSGDNEQFF. The CDR3, as DNA: TGTGCCAGCAGCCTACTCACCGGGACTAGCGGTGACAATGAGCAGTTCTTC.

The rearrangement uses TRBV5-1 and TRBJ1-1, with D uncertain. Germline lookup yields CDR1 SGHRS and CDR2 YFSETQ. With 4 bases removed from V and 0 bases from J, the gap between germline ends came to 19 bases. The CDR3 loop spans 17 amino acids. CDR3 nucleotides: TGCGCCAGCAGCCTACCCGAACGGCGGCCTATGAACACTGAAGCTTTCTTT. Its protein is CASSLPERRPMNTEAFF.

V gene TRBV7-9 combines with J gene TRBJ2-7, with D maybe TRBD1 (7 bases). V lost 5 bases and J 7 bases, leaving 15 bases between the germline ends. CDR3 length equals 13 residues. From germline, CDR1 is SEHNR and CDR2 FQNEAQ (reference sequence). In DNA, the CDR3 is TGTGCCAGCAGCCCAAGCCCAGGGGGGGAGCAGTACTTC. Translation gives CASSPSPGGEQYF.

The chain recombines TRBV4-3 with TRBJ2-7, with TRBD2 matching 9 bases. This CDR3 region has 15 residues. The junction had 3 bases not matched to a gene; V was cut back by 1 base and J by 2 bases. Germline lookup yields CDR1 LGHNA and CDR2 YSLEER. The chain's CDR3 is CASSQVAGEAYEQYF. CDR3 bases: TGCGCCAGCAGCCAAGTAGCGGGGGAGGCCTACGAGCAGTACTTC.

The chain carries TRBV7-9 and TRBJ2-7; tentatively, D is TRBD1 (6 bases). Germline CDR1 and CDR2: SEHNR and FQNEAQ (reference sequence). V was shortened by 1 base and J by 3 bases, with 13 bases between the two germline ends. This CDR3 spans 15 amino acids. In nucleotides, the CDR3 is TGTGCCAGCAGCTTAGTGGTTGGGGGCGGCTACGAGCAGTACTTC. It codes for CASSLVVGGGYEQYF.

This sequence joins TRBV5-1 and TRBJ1-6; the D gene is possibly TRBD1 (5 bases). Germline lookup yields CDR1 SGHRS and CDR2 YFSETQ. The CDR3 has 16 amino acids. V lost 2 bases to trimming and J lost 6 bases, with 15 bases between them. CDR3 residues: CASSLNPGTTNSPLHF. Here the CDR3 DNA reads TGCGCCAGCAGCTTAAACCCGGGGACTACTAATTCACCCCTCCACTTT.

The chain has TRBV29-1 and TRBJ2-7, with TRBD2 identical over 7 bases. Germline-derived CDR1 and CDR2 are SQVTM and ANQGSEA. The CDR3 is made up of 13 amino acids. V shed 4 bases and J 3 bases; nucleotides not matched to a gene: 6. The DNA of the CDR3 is TGCAGCGTTGGAGTAGCGGGCCTCTACGAGCAGTACTTC. It translates to CSVGVAGLYEQYF.

This clone is a singleton in its sample. The chain recombines TRBV6-5 with TRBJ1-6; 9 bases fit TRBD1. The CDR3 is 16 amino acids. Germline CDR1 MNHEY, CDR2 SVGAGI. V trimming: 3 bases; J trimming: 9 bases; junction bases outside the gene matches: 9. The CDR3 sequence: CASSYSGQGLSSPLHF. DNA for the CDR3: TGTGCCAGCAGTTATAGCGGACAGGGGCTGAGTTCACCCCTCCACTTT.

The gene calls are TRBV28 and TRBJ2-7; TRBD2 matches at 13 bases. The V gene's germline CDR1 is MDHEN and CDR2 SYDVKM. CDR3 size: 18 residues. The J segment lost 2 bases and the V segment lost 4 bases, leaving 11 bases of the junction unmatched. The CDR3 sequence is CASSSTYGLAGVPYEQYF. CDR3 coding DNA: TGTGCCAGCAGTTCCACCTATGGACTAGCGGGGGTACCCTACGAGCAGTACTTC.

This chain uses TRBV7-3 with TRBJ2-3, with TRBD2 as a possible D gene (6 bases). The V and J ends lost 1 base and 2 bases respectively, with 25 bases between them. CDR3 length: 20 residues. The V gene's germline CDR1 is SGHTA and CDR2 FQGTGA. The CDR3 loop is CASSLNLAMSASENTDTQYF. Written as DNA, the CDR3 is TGTGCCAGCAGCTTAAATCTCGCAATGTCGGCTAGCGAGAACACAGATACGCAGTATTTT.